The subject of this entry is one T cell receptor (beta chain). CDR3 length: 15 residues. Germline V gene data show CDR1 as SGHRS and CDR2 as YFSETQ. V was shortened by 4 bases and J by 7 bases, with 21 bases between the two germline ends. Produced via immunoSEQ multiplex PCR; TCRdb's table is partial and in-frame only. Of about 43,000 clones in the sample, approximately 91% are singletons; the top ten hold approximately 1.3%. This record belongs to a study of T cell changes during pregnancy in multiple sclerosis. The sequenced sample consisted of PBMCs (not recorded whether the cells were cultured). This clonotype was sampled from a female donor with multiple sclerosis, enrolled in a pregnancy study. The chain links TRBV5-1 to TRBJ2-7, with D maybe TRBD2 (5 bases). The CDR3 protein is CASSQREPRLEEQYF. The CDR3 DNA reads TGCGCCAGCAGCCAGAGGGAACCACGGCTAGAGGAGCAGTACTTC.